Below are 17 T cell receptor beta chains sequenced from a single sample in a study of blood T cell repertoires in COVID-19. This table comes from immunoSEQ multiplex PCR, and its TCRdb copy is limited to in-frame clones, with some not included. This sample has about 120,000 clones, with around 90% found just once. Material: peripheral blood. The receptors were sampled from a woman aged 45-65 years with acute or convalescent COVID-19.

V gene TRBV6-5 combines with J gene TRBJ1-1; 10 bases agree with TRBD1. Germline CDR1 and CDR2: MNHEY and SVGAGI. The trim removed 5 bases at V and 4 bases at J, leaving 1 base unmatched. There are 13 residues in the CDR3. As DNA, the CDR3 is TGTGCCAGCAGTCGGGACAGGGGCACTGAAGCTTTCTTT. Translated: CASSRDRGTEAFF.

This clone was counted a few times. The chain carries TRBV30 and TRBJ1-5; 7 bases fit TRBD1. The CDR3 spans 14 residues. Germline-derived CDR1 and CDR2 are GTSNPN and SVGIG (reference sequence). The V segment lost 3 bases and the J segment 1 base; nucleotides outside the gene matches: 3. The CDR3 sequence: CAWSEGQSNQPQHF. CDR3 bases: TGTGCCTGGAGCGAGGGACAGAGCAATCAGCCCCAGCATTTT.

The chain couples TRBV6-5 to TRBJ1-2; no clear D. Germline CDR1 is MNHEY and CDR2 is SVGAGI. Trimming shortened V by 7 bases and J by 4 bases, and 7 bases separated the two germline ends. CDR3 size: 11 residues. CDR3 residues: CASTRGYGYTF. Written as DNA, the CDR3 is TGTGCCAGCACGCGGGGCTATGGCTACACCTTC.

The rearrangement uses TRBV6-2 or TRBV6-3 and TRBJ1-1; D remains ambiguous. Trimming took off 5 bases at V and 3 bases at J, with 13 bases between the two ends. The CDR3 sequence is 14 residues long. Germline CDR1 and CDR2: MNHEY and SVGEGT. Here the CDR3 reads CASSRGRAHTEAFF. In DNA form, the CDR3 reads TGTGCCAGCAGTCGCGGGAGGGCTCACACTGAAGCTTTCTTT.

The V and J genes are TRBV6-4 and TRBJ2-7, with 7 bases aligning to TRBD1. Losses at the gene ends were 5 bases for V and 0 bases for J; bases not matched to a gene: 7. CDR3 length: 15 residues. Germline CDR1 is MRHNA and CDR2 is SNTAGT. CDR3 protein: CASSLEEGASYEQYF. DNA of the CDR3: TGTGCCAGCAGTTTAGAAGAGGGGGCCTCCTACGAGCAGTACTTC.

The V and J genes are TRBV18 and TRBJ1-4, with 7 bases fitting TRBD1. The CDR3 runs 17 residues. V lost 1 base, J lost 4 bases, and 9 bases stayed unmatched. The germline V gene has CDR1 KGHSH and CDR2 LQKENI. CDR3 residues: CASSPLRQGQNNEKLFF. The DNA for the CDR3 is TGTGCCAGCTCACCACTCCGACAGGGCCAAAATAATGAAAAACTGTTTTTT.

On this clone itself: Additional DNA sequences in this sample encode the identical CDR3. The chain recombines TRBV5-1 with TRBJ2-3, with a possible D match to TRBD1 (5 bases). This CDR3 contains 14 residues. CDR1 SGHRS and CDR2 YFSETQ come from the germline V gene. Trimming took 0 bases from V and 1 from J, leaving 6 bases between them. The CDR3 nucleotides are TGCGCCAGCAGCTTGGAAGGGGGCACAGATACGCAGTATTTT. It translates to CASSLEGGTDTQYF.

The rearrangement uses TRBV4-1 and TRBJ1-1; 10 bases match TRBD1. The CDR3 loop spans 16 amino acids. CDR1 is MGHRA, CDR2 YSYEKL, per germline. J was trimmed by 7 bases and V by 4 bases; bases with no gene match: 12. CDR3 sequence (DNA): TGCGCCAGCAGCCTTGGAACGGACAGGGGGGGTGGTGAAGCTTTCTTT. It translates to CASSLGTDRGGGEAFF.

The rearrangement links TRBV7-6 to TRBJ2-1; possible D gene TRBD2, 6 bases. CDR1 is SGHVS and CDR2 is FNYEAQ in the germline V gene. Trimming cost V 4 bases and J 6 bases, with 13 bases left between them. The CDR3 has 14 amino acids. The CDR3 here is CASSSREVSNEQFF. CDR3 nucleotide sequence: TGTGCCAGCAGCTCGAGGGAGGTGTCCAATGAGCAGTTCTTC.

This clone occurred once. V is TRBV6-4 and J is TRBJ2-3; the D gene is possibly TRBD1 (6 bases). V was cut by 2 bases and J by 0 bases, with 9 bases left in between. The length of the CDR3 is 15 residues. CDR1 and CDR2 from the germline V gene are MRHNA and SNTAGT. DNA for the CDR3: TGTGCCAGCAGTGACGGAGGACAGAGCACAGATACGCAGTATTTT. Its protein is CASSDGGQSTDTQYF.

The chain carries TRBV19 and TRBJ2-2; 10 bases line up with TRBD1. The CDR3 contains 18 residues. Looked up from germline, CDR1 is LNHDA and CDR2 is SQIVND (reference sequence). The V segment lost 4 bases and the J segment 5 bases; nucleotides outside the gene matches: 13. This chain's CDR3 is CASSKETGGGTSTGELFF. The DNA for the CDR3 is TGTGCCAGTAGTAAAGAGACAGGGGGCGGTACGAGTACCGGGGAGCTGTTTTTT.

The chain joins TRBV6-2 or TRBV6-3 to TRBJ2-1; D is ambiguous. The CDR3 spans 14 residues. V was clipped by 0 bases and J by 6 bases, with 9 bases between them. CDR1 is MNHEY and CDR2 is SVGEGT in the germline V gene. CDR3 nucleotides: TGTGCCAGCAGTTACTCTAGAGGTTCCAATGAGCAGTTCTTC. Translated, it gives CASSYSRGSNEQFF.

This chain connects TRBV5-1 to TRBJ2-2; 10 bases map to TRBD2. The junction had 2 bases not matched to a gene; V was cut back by 0 bases and J by 6 bases. Germline CDR1 and CDR2: SGHRS and YFSETQ. The CDR3 covers 15 residues. The DNA of the CDR3 is TGCGCCAGCAGCTTGGGGGGGACTAGCGCCGGGGAGCTGTTTTTT. Its translation: CASSLGGTSAGELFF.

The table lists this clone with a few counts. This CDR3 is CASSRRTENEKLFF. For the CDR3, the DNA is TGTGCCAGCAGCCGAAGAACAGAGAATGAAAAACTGTTTTTT. The chain has TRBV3-1 (or the pseudogene TRBV3-2) and TRBJ1-4; D ambiguous. Per germline, CDR1 LGHDT and CDR2 YNNKEL (reference sequence). The V and J ends lost 4 bases and 5 bases respectively, with 11 bases between them. The CDR3 spans 14 residues.

The chain recombines TRBV20-1 with TRBJ2-3; D is undetermined. The V end was cut by 6 bases, the J end by 2 bases, with 6 bases between. Germline CDR1 reads DFQATT; CDR2 reads SNEGSKA (reference sequence). The CDR3 is made up of 11 amino acids. CDR3 nucleotides: TGCAGTGCCCGGGTCACAGATACGCAGTATTTT. Its protein product is CSARVTDTQYF.

V gene TRBV6-6 combines with J gene TRBJ2-1, with D possibly TRBD1 on 7 matching bases. Germline V gives CDR1 MNHNY, CDR2 SVGAGI (reference sequence). V was cut by 6 bases and J by 3 bases, with 15 bases left in between. There are 15 residues in the CDR3. This chain's CDR3 is CASRGGDSNYNEQFF. CDR3 DNA sequence: TGTGCCAGCAGGGGCGGGGACAGTAACTACAATGAGCAGTTCTTC.

The V gene is TRBV2, the J gene TRBJ2-5; D not certain. The ends were cut back, 1 base at V and 3 bases at J, with 12 bases in the middle. CDR3 length: 15 amino acids. CDR1 is SNHLY and CDR2 is FYNNEI in the germline V gene. CDR3 residues: CASSEGYLGKETQYF. CDR3 DNA sequence: TGTGCCAGCAGTGAAGGGTACCTCGGTAAAGAGACCCAGTACTTC.